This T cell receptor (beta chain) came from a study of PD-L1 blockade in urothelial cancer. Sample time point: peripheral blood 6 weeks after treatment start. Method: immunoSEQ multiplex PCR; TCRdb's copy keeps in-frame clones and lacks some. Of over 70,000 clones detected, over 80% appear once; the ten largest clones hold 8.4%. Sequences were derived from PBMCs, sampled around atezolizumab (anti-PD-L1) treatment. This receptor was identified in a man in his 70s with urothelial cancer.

The chain's CDR3 is CASSRTSGRVEQFF. The CDR3 bases are TGTGCCAGCAGTCGGACTAGCGGGAGGGTTGAGCAGTTCTTC. The chain employs TRBV6-5 and TRBJ2-1; 15 bases match TRBD2. J lost 9 bases, V lost 5 bases, and 2 bases had no gene match. The V gene's germline CDR1 is MNHEY and CDR2 SVGAGI. The CDR3 extends over 14 amino acids.